This T cell receptor beta chain was recorded in a study of CD8+ T cells in alopecia areata. Study at large: Each day, treated patients took oral tofacitinib twice, at 5 to 10 mg per dose. Tofacitinib therapy lasting 6 to 18 months was followed by 6 months off drug.

Lesional scalp tissue (obtained by punch biopsy) and peripheral blood were collected from alopecia areata patients. Study-level points and caveats: TCR sharing across patients was less clear than in mice, possibly HLA-related.

Investigators isolated RNA and reverse transcribed it into cDNA to act as the sequencing template. Sequenced by immunoSEQ multiplex PCR; TCRdb stores in-frame clones only, minus some. The top ten clones hold approximately 1.5% of a sample with roughly 97,000 clones, about 40% of them seen once. The V and J ends lost 0 bases and 2 bases respectively, with 19 bases between them. The CDR3 is made up of 17 amino acids. CDR1 is GTSNPN and CDR2 is SVGIG in the germline V gene (reference sequence). Comments on this clone: Antigen specificity is unknown.

The sample was CD4+ T cells sorted from blood. This TCR derives from a human donor with alopecia areata. The rearrangement uses TRBV30 and TRBJ1-2, with D perhaps matching TRBD1 (5 bases). The CDR3 loop is CAWSVFRFGTKNYGYTF. The CDR3 coding sequence is TGTGCCTGGAGTGTATTTCGTTTCGGGACGAAGAACTATGGCTACACCTTC.